Listed below are T cell receptor beta chains from one sample, sequenced in a study of T cell repertoires in cytomegalovirus infection. TCRdb reanalysed the reads using MiXCR and keeps one entry per CDR3 protein. The sample has some 500,000 distinct CDR3 sequences, roughly 34% seen once. The antigens these receptors bind are not known. This sample comprised cultured PBMCs, obtained from culture after CMV antigen stimulation. The receptors originated from a human donor in good health (CMV status not recorded). Some clones in this sample may be carry-over from other donors' samples. Both conserved end residues are part of each CDR3. Fields, in order: CDR3 DNA, CDR3 protein, J gene, V gene, D gene, clone size. A D gene is named only where the DNA matches it firmly. Clone size is not always given. Where it is, it says once, few, many or a class for expanded clones.

DNA: TGTGCCAGCAGCCTCCTACGCGGGAGAGCTACCACAGATACGCAGTATTTT
CDR3: CASSLLRGRATTDTQYF
J: TRBJ2-3
V: TRBV7-8
D: TRBD2
size: -

DNA: TGTGCCAGCAGCCCGGGCAGGGTGGGCGCCAATCAGCCCCAGCATTTT
CDR3: CASSPGRVGANQPQHF
J: TRBJ1-5
V: TRBV7-8
D: -
size: few

DNA: TGTGCCATCAGCGCCGGGACAGACTATGGCTACACCTTC
CDR3: CAISAGTDYGYTF
J: TRBJ1-2
V: TRBV10-3
D: TRBD1
size: few

DNA: TGTGCCAGCAGCTTAAGACCTAGCGGATATACAGATACGCAGTATTTT
CDR3: CASSLRPSGYTDTQYF
J: TRBJ2-3
V: TRBV11-2
D: TRBD2
size: -

DNA: TGCGCCAGCAAATCTAGCGGGCCCACCTACAATGAGCAGTTCTTC
CDR3: CASKSSGPTYNEQFF
J: TRBJ2-1
V: TRBV5-1
D: TRBD2
size: few

DNA: TGTGCCAGCAGCTTGCTCGGGGGAAATTCACCCCTCCACTTT
CDR3: CASSLLGGNSPLHF
J: TRBJ1-6
V: TRBV11-2
D: -
size: many

DNA: TGTGCCAGCAGCTTAGCGTCGAGACAGGGGAGGGGTGAGCAGTTCTTC
CDR3: CASSLASRQGRGEQFF
J: TRBJ2-1
V: TRBV7-2
D: -
size: -

DNA: TGTGCCAGCAGCTTAGGCCCAGGAGACTATGGCTACACCTTC
CDR3: CASSLGPGDYGYTF
J: TRBJ1-2
V: TRBV7-2
D: -
size: many

DNA: TGCGCCAGCAGCCAAGACCTGAATGAGCAGTTCTTC
CDR3: CASSQDLNEQFF
J: TRBJ2-1
V: TRBV4-3
D: -
size: few

DNA: TGTGCCAGCAGCTCAGGTAGGGCGGGCCTGAACACTGAAGCTTTCTTT
CDR3: CASSSGRAGLNTEAFF
J: TRBJ1-1
V: TRBV7-2
D: -
size: few

DNA: TGTGCCAGCAGCGGGACAGTTCAACTGTTTTTT
CDR3: CASSGTVQLFF
J: TRBJ1-4
V: TRBV5-8
D: TRBD1
size: -